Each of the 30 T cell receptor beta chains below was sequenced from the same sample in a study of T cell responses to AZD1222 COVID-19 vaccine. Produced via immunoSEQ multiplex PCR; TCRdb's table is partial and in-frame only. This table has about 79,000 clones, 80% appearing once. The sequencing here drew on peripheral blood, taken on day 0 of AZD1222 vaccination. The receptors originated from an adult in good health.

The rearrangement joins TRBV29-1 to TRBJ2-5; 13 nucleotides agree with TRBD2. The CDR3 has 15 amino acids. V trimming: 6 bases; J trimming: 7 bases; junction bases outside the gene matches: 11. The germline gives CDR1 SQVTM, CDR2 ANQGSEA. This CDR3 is CSVGLRTSGSGTQYF. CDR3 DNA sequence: TGCAGCGTCGGGTTACGGACTAGCGGGAGCGGGACCCAGTACTTC.

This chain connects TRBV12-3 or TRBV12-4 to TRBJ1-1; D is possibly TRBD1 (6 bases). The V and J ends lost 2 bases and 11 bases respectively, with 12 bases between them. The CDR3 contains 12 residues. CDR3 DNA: TGTGCCAGCAGTTTAAATCGCAGGGGCGCTTTCTTT. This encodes CASSLNRRGAFF.

For the CDR3, the DNA is TGTGCCACCAGCTCGCAGGGTTTGGGGAACACTGAAGCTTTCTTT. It yields the protein CATSSQGLGNTEAFF. V gene TRBV15 combines with J gene TRBJ1-1; D is perhaps TRBD1 (5 bases). The CDR3 has 15 amino acids. Between the trimmed V and J ends, which lost 5 bases and 1 base, there was a span of 14 bases. The germline V gene encodes CDR1 LNHNV and CDR2 YYDKDF (reference sequence).

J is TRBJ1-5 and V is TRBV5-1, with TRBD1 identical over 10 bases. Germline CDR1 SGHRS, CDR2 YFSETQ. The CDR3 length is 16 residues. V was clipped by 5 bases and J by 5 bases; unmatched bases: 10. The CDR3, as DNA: TGCGCCAGCAGTCCCTTTGGACAGGGGGACGATCAGCCCCAGCATTTT. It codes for CASSPFGQGDDQPQHF.

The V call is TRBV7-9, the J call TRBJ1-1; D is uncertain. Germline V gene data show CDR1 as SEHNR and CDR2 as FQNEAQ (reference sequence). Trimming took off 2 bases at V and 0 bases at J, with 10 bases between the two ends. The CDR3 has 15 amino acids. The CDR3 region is CASSLTRLMNTEAFF. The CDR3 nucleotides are TGTGCCAGCAGCTTAACGAGACTCATGAACACTGAAGCTTTCTTT.

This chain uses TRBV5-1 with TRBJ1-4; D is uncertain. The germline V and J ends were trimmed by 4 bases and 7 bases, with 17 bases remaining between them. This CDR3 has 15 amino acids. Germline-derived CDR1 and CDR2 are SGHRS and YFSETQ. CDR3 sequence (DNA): TGCGCCAGCAGCCCGGGCGTGGATAGGAGTGAAAAACTGTTTTTT. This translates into CASSPGVDRSEKLFF.

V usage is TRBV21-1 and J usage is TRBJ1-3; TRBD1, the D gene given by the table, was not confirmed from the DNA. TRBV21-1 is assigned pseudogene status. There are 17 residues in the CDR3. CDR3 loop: CASSKLGQGSSGNTIYF. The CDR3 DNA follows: TGTGCCAGCAGCAAGCTTGGACAGGGTAGCTCTGGAAACACCATATATTTT.

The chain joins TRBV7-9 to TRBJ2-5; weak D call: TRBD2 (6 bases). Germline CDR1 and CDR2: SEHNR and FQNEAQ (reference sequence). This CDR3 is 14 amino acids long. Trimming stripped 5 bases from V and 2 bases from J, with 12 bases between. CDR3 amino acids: CASSLLGGQETQYF. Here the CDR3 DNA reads TGTGCCAGCAGCCTGCTGGGGGGTCAAGAGACCCAGTACTTC.

DNA for the CDR3: TGTGCCAGCAGCTTAGATCCCTACGAGCAGTACTTC. This sequence encodes CASSLDPYEQYF. V usage is TRBV7-2 and J usage is TRBJ2-7, with D unclear. There are 12 residues in the CDR3. Trimming took 1 base from V and 2 from J, leaving 3 bases between them. Germline V gene data show CDR1 as SGHTA and CDR2 as FQGNSA.

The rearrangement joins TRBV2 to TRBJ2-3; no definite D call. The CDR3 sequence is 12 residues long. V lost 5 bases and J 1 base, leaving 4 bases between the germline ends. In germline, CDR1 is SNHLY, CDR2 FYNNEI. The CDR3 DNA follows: TGTGCCAGCAGTCTTCGCACAGATACGCAGTATTTT. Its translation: CASSLRTDTQYF.

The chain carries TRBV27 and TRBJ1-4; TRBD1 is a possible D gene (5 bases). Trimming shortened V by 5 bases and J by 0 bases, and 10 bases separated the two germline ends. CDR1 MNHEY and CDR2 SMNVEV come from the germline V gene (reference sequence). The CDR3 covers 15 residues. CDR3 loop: CASSRGLATNEKLFF. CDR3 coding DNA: TGTGCCAGCAGTAGGGGCCTAGCAACTAATGAAAAACTGTTTTTT.

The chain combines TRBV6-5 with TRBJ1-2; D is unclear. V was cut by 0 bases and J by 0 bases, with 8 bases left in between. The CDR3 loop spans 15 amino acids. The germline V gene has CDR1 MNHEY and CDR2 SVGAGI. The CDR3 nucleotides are TGTGCCAGCAGTTACTCGGGCAGTCCTAACTATGGCTACACCTTC. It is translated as CASSYSGSPNYGYTF.

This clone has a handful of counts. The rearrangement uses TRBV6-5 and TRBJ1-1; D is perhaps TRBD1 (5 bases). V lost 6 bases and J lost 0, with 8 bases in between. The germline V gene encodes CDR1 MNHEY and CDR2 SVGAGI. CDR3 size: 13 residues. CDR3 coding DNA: TGTGCCAGCAGGAGACAGATGAACACTGAAGCTTTCTTT. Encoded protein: CASRRQMNTEAFF.

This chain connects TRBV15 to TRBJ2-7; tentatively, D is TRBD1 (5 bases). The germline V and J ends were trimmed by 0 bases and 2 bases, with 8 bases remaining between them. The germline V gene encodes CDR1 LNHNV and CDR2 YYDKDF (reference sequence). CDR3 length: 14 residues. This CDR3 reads CATSREGVTYEQYF. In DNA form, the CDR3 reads TGTGCCACCAGCAGAGAAGGGGTCACCTACGAGCAGTACTTC.

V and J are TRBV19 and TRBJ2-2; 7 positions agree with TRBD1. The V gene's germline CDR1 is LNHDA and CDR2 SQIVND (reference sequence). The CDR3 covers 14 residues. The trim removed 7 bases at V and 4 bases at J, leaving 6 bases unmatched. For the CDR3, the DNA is TGTGCCAGTACCCCGACAGGGCCCACCGGGGAGCTGTTTTTT. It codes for CASTPTGPTGELFF.

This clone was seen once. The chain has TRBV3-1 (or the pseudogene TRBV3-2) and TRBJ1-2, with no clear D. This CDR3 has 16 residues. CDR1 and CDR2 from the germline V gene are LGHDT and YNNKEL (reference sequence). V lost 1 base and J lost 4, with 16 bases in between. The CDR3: CASSQGGTRTAYGYTF. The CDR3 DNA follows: TGTGCCAGCAGCCAAGGCGGAACTAGAACAGCCTATGGCTACACCTTC.

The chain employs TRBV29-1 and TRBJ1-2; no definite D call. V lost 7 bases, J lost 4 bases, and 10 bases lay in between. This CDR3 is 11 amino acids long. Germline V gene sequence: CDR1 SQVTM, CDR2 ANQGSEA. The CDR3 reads CSAERVYGYTF. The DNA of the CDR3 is TGCAGCGCCGAGCGGGTCTATGGCTACACCTTC.

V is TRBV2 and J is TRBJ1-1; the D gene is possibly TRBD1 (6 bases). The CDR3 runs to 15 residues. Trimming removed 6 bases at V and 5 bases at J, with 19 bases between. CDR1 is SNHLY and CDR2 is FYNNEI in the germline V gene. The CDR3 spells CASRATGSSGTEAFF. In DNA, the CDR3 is TGTGCCAGCAGAGCTACAGGGTCTAGTGGGACTGAAGCTTTCTTT.

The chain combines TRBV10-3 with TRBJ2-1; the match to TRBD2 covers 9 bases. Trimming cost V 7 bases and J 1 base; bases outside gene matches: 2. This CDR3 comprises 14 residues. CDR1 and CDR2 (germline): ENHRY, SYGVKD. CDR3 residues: CAIMLAGSYNEQFF. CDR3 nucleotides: TGTGCCATCATGCTAGCGGGGTCCTACAATGAGCAGTTCTTC.

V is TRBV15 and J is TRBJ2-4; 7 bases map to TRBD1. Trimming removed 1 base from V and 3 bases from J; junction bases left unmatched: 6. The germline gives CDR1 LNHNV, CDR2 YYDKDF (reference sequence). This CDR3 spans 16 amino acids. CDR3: CATSRGTGSVKNIQYF. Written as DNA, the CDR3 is TGTGCCACCAGCAGAGGGACAGGTTCAGTCAAAAACATTCAGTACTTC.

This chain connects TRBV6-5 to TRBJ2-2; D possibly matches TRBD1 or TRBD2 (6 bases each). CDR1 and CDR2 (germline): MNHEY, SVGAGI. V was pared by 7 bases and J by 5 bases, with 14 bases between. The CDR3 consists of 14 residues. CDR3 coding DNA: TGTGCCAGCAAGCTGGGGGGCGGAACCGGGGAGCTGTTTTTT. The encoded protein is CASKLGGGTGELFF.

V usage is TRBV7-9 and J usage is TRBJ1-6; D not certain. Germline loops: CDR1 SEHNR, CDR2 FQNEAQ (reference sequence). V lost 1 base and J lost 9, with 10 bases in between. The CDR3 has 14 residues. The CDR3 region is CASSLGSKSSPLHF. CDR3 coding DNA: TGTGCCAGCAGCTTAGGCAGTAAATCTTCACCCCTCCACTTT.

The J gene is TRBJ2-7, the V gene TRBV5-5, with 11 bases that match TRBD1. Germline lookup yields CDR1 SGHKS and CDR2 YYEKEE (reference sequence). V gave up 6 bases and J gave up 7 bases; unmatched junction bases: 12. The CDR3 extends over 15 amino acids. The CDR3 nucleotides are TGTGCCAGCACCCTTCCCGGGACAGGGGGTTATGAGCAGTACTTC. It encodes CASTLPGTGGYEQYF.

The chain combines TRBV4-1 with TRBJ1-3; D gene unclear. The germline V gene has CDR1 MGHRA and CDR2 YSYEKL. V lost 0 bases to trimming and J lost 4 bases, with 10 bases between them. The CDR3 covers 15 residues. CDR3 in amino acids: CASSQEGLAGNTIYF. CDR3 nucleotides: TGCGCCAGCAGCCAAGAAGGGCTAGCGGGAAACACCATATATTTT.

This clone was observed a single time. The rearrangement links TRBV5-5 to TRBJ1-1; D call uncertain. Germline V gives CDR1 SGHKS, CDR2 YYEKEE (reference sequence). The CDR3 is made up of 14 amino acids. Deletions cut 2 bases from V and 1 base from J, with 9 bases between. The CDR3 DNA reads TGTGCCAGCAGCTTAATCTTGGGGAACACTGAAGCTTTCTTT. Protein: CASSLILGNTEAFF.

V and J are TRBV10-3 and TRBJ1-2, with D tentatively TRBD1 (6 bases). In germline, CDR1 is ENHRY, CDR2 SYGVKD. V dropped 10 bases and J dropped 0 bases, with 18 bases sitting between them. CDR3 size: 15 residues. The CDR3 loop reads CATTRDTTSNYGYTF. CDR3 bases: TGTGCCACCACCCGGGACACGACCTCTAACTATGGCTACACCTTC.

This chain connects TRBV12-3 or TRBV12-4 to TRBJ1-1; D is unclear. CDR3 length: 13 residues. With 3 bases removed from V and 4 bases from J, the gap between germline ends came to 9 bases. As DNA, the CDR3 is TGTGCCAGCAGTTTGGCTGGGATCACTGAAGCTTTCTTT. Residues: CASSLAGITEAFF.

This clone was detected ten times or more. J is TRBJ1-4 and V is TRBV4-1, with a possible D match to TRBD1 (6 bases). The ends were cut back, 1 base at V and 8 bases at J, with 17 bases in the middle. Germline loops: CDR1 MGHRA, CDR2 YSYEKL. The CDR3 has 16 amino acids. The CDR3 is CASSQGVGGGGEKLFF. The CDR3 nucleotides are TGCGCCAGCAGCCAAGGTGTAGGAGGGGGTGGGGAAAAACTGTTTTTT.

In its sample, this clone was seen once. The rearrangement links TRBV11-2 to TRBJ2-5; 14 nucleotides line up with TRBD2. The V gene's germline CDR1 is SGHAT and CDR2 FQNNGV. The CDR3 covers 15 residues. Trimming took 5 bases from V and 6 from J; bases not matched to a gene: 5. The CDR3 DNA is TGTGCCAGCAGCCCCGGGACTAGCGGGAGCCAGACCCAGTACTTC. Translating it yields CASSPGTSGSQTQYF.

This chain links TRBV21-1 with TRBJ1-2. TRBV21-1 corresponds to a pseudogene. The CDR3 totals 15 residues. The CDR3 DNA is TGTGCCAGCAGCAAAGCTCGGGTTTTGAACTATGGCTACACCTTC. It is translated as CASSKARVLNYGYTF.